The 30 T cell receptor beta chains below come from one sample, sequenced in a study of control samples from healthy donors and cancer patients (dated by TCRdb to 2018 to 2020). Library creation used the immunoSEQ multiplex PCR assay. This is the immuneACCESS table as TCRdb keeps it, with only in-frame sequences that have V and J called. A part of the clones is gone; compared with another copy, unresolved V genes explain less than half, and the rest is unexplained. The sample records some 13,000 clones, approximately 94% of which are singletons. The ten most abundant clones make up 27% of the sample. Sequences were obtained from PBMCs. The receptors were gathered from a man between 65 and 85 years old with head and neck cancer.

This chain connects TRBV27 to TRBJ1-2, with TRBD1 as a possible D gene (6 bases). CDR3 length: 16 amino acids. Germline values: CDR1 MNHEY, CDR2 SMNVEV (reference sequence). Trimming stripped 6 bases from V and 2 bases from J, with 19 bases between. CDR3 loop: CASRTGSSNMNYGYTF. In nucleotides, the CDR3 is TGTGCCAGCAGAACAGGGTCGTCGAACATGAACTATGGCTACACCTTC.

This clone was observed once. The CDR3 DNA is TGTGCCAGCAGTGATGAAGCGGGAGCATCAGAGACCCAGTACTTC. It codes for CASSDEAGASETQYF. The chain combines TRBV2 with TRBJ2-5; TRBD2 aligns across 8 bases. CDR1 SNHLY and CDR2 FYNNEI come from the germline V gene. V trimming: 3 bases; J trimming: 4 bases; junction bases outside the gene matches: 7. This CDR3 is built from 15 residues.

The chain joins TRBV29-1 to TRBJ2-5; D gene uncertain. V was cut by 4 bases and J by 7 bases, with 10 bases left in between. The germline CDR1 and CDR2 sequences are SQVTM and ANQGSEA. This CDR3 spans 11 amino acids. In nucleotides, the CDR3 is TGCAGCGTTGTGCGTCAGGTGACCCAGTACTTC. Amino acid sequence: CSVVRQVTQYF. The variable domain in full, completed from reference TRBV29-1 and TRBJ2-5, reads SAVISQKPSRDICQRGTSLTIQCQVDSQVTMMFWYRQQPGQSLTLIATANQGSEATYESGFVIDKFPISRPNLTFSTLTVSNMSPEDSSIYLCSVVRQVTQYFGPGTRLLVL.

The V call is TRBV2, the J call TRBJ2-7; 9 bases fit TRBD1. The J segment lost 3 bases and the V segment lost 7 bases, leaving 13 bases of the junction unmatched. The CDR3 sequence is 16 residues long. From germline, CDR1 is SNHLY and CDR2 FYNNEI. The CDR3 here is CASKPPEGQGVYEQYF. The CDR3 DNA reads TGTGCCAGCAAACCTCCAGAGGGACAGGGTGTCTACGAGCAGTACTTC.

The rearrangement links TRBV19 to TRBJ1-5; D not certain. V was cut by 5 bases and J by 4 bases, with 15 bases left in between. CDR1 and CDR2 (germline): LNHDA, SQIVND (reference sequence). The CDR3 extends over 15 amino acids. The CDR3 nucleotides read TGTGCCAGTAGTTCGGGAGCGTCGAGGAATCAGCCCCAGCATTTT. Amino acids: CASSSGASRNQPQHF. Drawing the rest from reference TRBV19 and TRBJ1-5, the complete variable domain is DGGITQSPKYLFRKEGQNVTLSCEQNLNHDAMYWYRQDPGQGLRLIYYSQIVNDFQKGDIAEGYSVSREKKESFPLTVTSAQKNPTAFYLCASSSGASRNQPQHFGDGTRLSIL.

This clone was recorded a few times. This chain joins TRBV5-1 and TRBJ2-7, with D perhaps assigned TRBD1 or TRBD2 (5 bases each). Germline CDR1 SGHRS, CDR2 YFSETQ. V was cut by 0 bases and J by 5 bases, with 12 bases left in between. The CDR3 is made up of 14 amino acids. CDR3 loop: CASSLVGGINEQYF. The CDR3, as DNA: TGCGCCAGCAGCTTGGTTGGGGGTATTAACGAGCAGTACTTC.

The chain couples TRBV19 to TRBJ1-5; D perhaps matches TRBD1 (6 bases). The V end lost 6 bases, the J end lost 6 bases, and 12 bases lay between the germline ends. The CDR3 contains 13 residues. The germline V gene has CDR1 LNHDA and CDR2 SQIVND (reference sequence). The CDR3 DNA reads TGTGCCAGTAGCGACAGGATGGGTCAGCCCCAGCATTTT. It translates to CASSDRMGQPQHF. Together with reference TRBV19 and TRBJ1-5, the CDR3 gives the full variable domain: DGGITQSPKYLFRKEGQNVTLSCEQNLNHDAMYWYRQDPGQGLRLIYYSQIVNDFQKGDIAEGYSVSREKKESFPLTVTSAQKNPTAFYLCASSDRMGQPQHFGDGTRLSIL.

V is TRBV7-8 and J is TRBJ2-2, with a tentative D call TRBD2 (6 bases). This CDR3 contains 16 residues. Trimming took 5 bases from V and 0 from J, leaving 13 bases between them. The germline V gene encodes CDR1 SGHVS and CDR2 FQNEAQ. The CDR3 nucleotides are TGTGCCAGCAGCCAATATACTAGCACGAACACCGGGGAGCTGTTTTTT. Amino acids: CASSQYTSTNTGELFF.

This chain connects TRBV7-9 to TRBJ1-4; the match to TRBD1 covers 9 bases. V lost 5 bases, J lost 5 bases, and 6 bases stayed unmatched. This CDR3 comprises 15 residues. The V gene's germline CDR1 is SEHNR and CDR2 FQNEAQ (reference sequence). In nucleotides, the CDR3 is TGTGCCAGCAGCACCCAGGGACAGGGCAATGAAAAACTGTTTTTT. It codes for CASSTQGQGNEKLFF.

The chain carries TRBV19 and TRBJ1-1; D remains unclear. CDR1 LNHDA and CDR2 SQIVND come from the germline V gene (reference sequence). The CDR3 extends over 14 amino acids. With 3 bases removed from V and 4 bases from J, the gap between germline ends came to 12 bases. CDR3 DNA sequence: TGTGCCAGTAGTATTTTAGTTTCCGGCACTGAAGCTTTCTTT. This translates into CASSILVSGTEAFF.

The chain couples TRBV5-1 to TRBJ2-7; the match to TRBD1 covers 8 bases. CDR1 is SGHRS and CDR2 is YFSETQ in the germline V gene. The CDR3 length is 15 residues. With V trimmed by 4 bases and J by 3 bases, 9 bases remained unmatched. The CDR3 DNA reads TGCGCCAGCAGCGTAGTGCCGGGACAGGACTACGAGCAGTACTTC. Protein product: CASSVVPGQDYEQYF.

V is TRBV7-3 and J is TRBJ2-1; tentatively, D is TRBD2 (5 bases). The ends were cut back, 1 base at V and 0 bases at J, with 10 bases in the middle. Germline lookup yields CDR1 SGHTA and CDR2 FQGTGA. The CDR3 length is 16 residues. CDR3 bases: TGTGCCAGCAGCTTAATCGGGGAAAGCTCCTACAATGAGCAGTTCTTC. Its protein is CASSLIGESSYNEQFF.

CDR3 nucleotide sequence: TGTGCCAGCAGCTTAGAGAGAGACTACACTGAAGCTTTCTTT. This sequence encodes CASSLERDYTEAFF. The chain has TRBV7-8 and TRBJ1-1; D call uncertain. In germline, CDR1 is SGHVS, CDR2 FQNEAQ. V gave up 1 base and J gave up 3 bases, with 9 bases separating them. There are 14 residues in the CDR3.

The genes are TRBV6-6 and TRBJ1-1; 8 bases agree with TRBD1. Looked up from germline, CDR1 is MNHNY and CDR2 is SVGAGI (reference sequence). V shed 5 bases, J shed 1 base, and the junction held 6 bases outside the gene matches. This CDR3 contains 15 residues. The CDR3 is CASSGRQGSNTEAFF. The CDR3 bases are TGTGCCAGCAGTGGGAGACAGGGGTCGAACACTGAAGCTTTCTTT.

The chain recombines TRBV27 with TRBJ1-2; D not resolved. Germline-derived CDR1 and CDR2 are MNHEY and SMNVEV (reference sequence). V lost 6 bases to trimming and J lost 3 bases, with 23 bases between them. This CDR3 is built from 17 residues. This CDR3 reads CASRSGLREKYYYGYTF. The CDR3 DNA sequence: TGTGCCAGCAGATCAGGTTTAAGGGAGAAGTATTACTATGGCTACACCTTC.

The chain employs TRBV10-3 and TRBJ2-3; 8 nucleotides align to TRBD2. V gave up 0 bases and J gave up 4 bases; unmatched junction bases: 3. Germline lookup yields CDR1 ENHRY and CDR2 SYGVKD. The CDR3 length is 15 residues. The CDR3, as DNA: TGTGCCATCAGTGAGTCGAGCGGGAGTGCAGATACGCAGTATTTT. Residues: CAISESSGSADTQYF.

The chain is built from TRBV11-2 and TRBJ2-1; D gene unclear. The CDR3 loop spans 14 amino acids. Trimming removed 1 base at V and 0 bases at J, with 4 bases between. CDR1 is SGHAT and CDR2 is FQNNGV in the germline V gene. The chain's CDR3 is CASSLGFSYNEQFF. In DNA, the CDR3 is TGTGCCAGCAGCTTAGGGTTCTCCTACAATGAGCAGTTCTTC. The full variable domain, with the rest looked up from reference TRBV11-2 and TRBJ2-1, is EAGVAQSPRYKIIEKRQSVAFWCNPISGHATLYWYQQILGQGPKLLIQFQNNGVVDDSQLPKDRFSAERLKGVDSTLKIQPAKLEDSAVYLCASSLGFSYNEQFFGPGTRLTVL.

In its sample, this clone was seen a few times. In DNA, the CDR3 is TGTGCCAGCAGGATGATGGCTAACTATGGCTACACCTTC. It encodes CASRMMANYGYTF. This sequence joins TRBV2 and TRBJ1-2, with no clear D. The CDR3 consists of 13 residues. Germline V lookup: CDR1 SNHLY, CDR2 FYNNEI. V dropped 6 bases and J dropped 0 bases, with 8 bases sitting between them.

This CDR3 is CASSLPGGGEQFF. DNA for the CDR3: TGTGCCAGCAGCCTGCCAGGGGGTGGTGAGCAGTTCTTC. The chain employs TRBV3-1 (or the pseudogene TRBV3-2) and TRBJ2-1; 7 nucleotides line up with TRBD1. The junction had 6 bases not matched to a gene; V was cut back by 4 bases and J by 9 bases. Germline assignment: CDR1 LGHDT and CDR2 YNNKEL (reference sequence). The CDR3 sequence is 13 residues long.

The sample holds one count of this clone. The genes are TRBV12-5 and TRBJ1-5; D not certain. Trimming took off 5 bases at V and 10 bases at J, with 9 bases between the two ends. Germline-derived CDR1 and CDR2 are LGHNT and FRNRAP. The CDR3 spans 11 residues. The CDR3 nucleotides read TGTGCTAGTGGTCCGCAGAGCCCCCAGCATTTT. This translates into CASGPQSPQHF.

V gene TRBV5-5 combines with J gene TRBJ2-1; TRBD2 might be the D (5 bases). This CDR3 spans 13 amino acids. V gave up 5 bases and J gave up 4 bases, with 10 bases separating them. Per the germline V gene, CDR1 is SGHKS and CDR2 is YYEKEE (reference sequence). The CDR3 bases are TGTGCCAGCAGAGCGGAAGAATACAATGAGCAGTTCTTC. It yields the protein CASRAEEYNEQFF.

This clone has a single count. The CDR3 DNA sequence: TGTGCCAGCTCACCGGCTACAGGGGTGGGAGAGACCCAGTACTTC. Translating it yields CASSPATGVGETQYF. The J gene is TRBJ2-5, the V gene TRBV18; the match to TRBD1 covers 7 bases. CDR1 is KGHSH and CDR2 is LQKENI in the germline V gene. V lost 3 bases, J lost 4 bases, and 8 bases stayed unmatched. This CDR3 spans 15 amino acids.

The rearrangement uses TRBV28 and TRBJ1-4; D unresolved. The CDR3 consists of 15 residues. The germline V and J ends were trimmed by 4 bases and 4 bases, with 13 bases remaining between them. Per the germline V gene, CDR1 is MDHEN and CDR2 is SYDVKM. The CDR3 sequence: CASSSGSPNNEKLFF. The CDR3 coding sequence is TGTGCCAGCAGTTCAGGTAGTCCGAATAATGAAAAACTGTTTTTT.

The CDR3 region has the DNA TGTGCCAGCAGCTTACGGGGCCTCAGGGGTGCGTACAATGAGCAGTTCTTC. It is translated as CASSLRGLRGAYNEQFF. The chain joins TRBV11-2 to TRBJ2-1, with D possibly matching TRBD1 (6 bases). This CDR3 is built from 17 residues. The V end lost 2 bases, the J end lost 4 bases, and 18 bases lay between the germline ends. Looked up from germline, CDR1 is SGHAT and CDR2 is FQNNGV.

J is TRBJ2-1 and V is TRBV6-6, with 9 bases identical to TRBD1. J was trimmed by 6 bases and V by 6 bases; bases with no gene match: 12. CDR3 length: 16 residues. Germline values: CDR1 MNHNY, CDR2 SVGAGI (reference sequence). Here the CDR3 reads CASRDPPGQGSNEQFF. In DNA, the CDR3 is TGTGCCAGCAGGGACCCACCGGGACAGGGTAGCAATGAGCAGTTCTTC.

V is TRBV29-1 and J is TRBJ2-3; 7 bases align to TRBD2. The CDR3 extends over 12 amino acids. J gave up 2 bases and V 5 bases, and 1 base lay outside the gene matches. The germline V gene encodes CDR1 SQVTM and CDR2 ANQGSEA. CDR3 protein: CSVLAATDTQYF. The CDR3 DNA reads TGCAGCGTTCTAGCGGCCACAGATACGCAGTATTTT.

The gene calls are TRBV27 and TRBJ1-1, with 7 bases identical to TRBD1. Germline CDR1 MNHEY, CDR2 SMNVEV (reference sequence). The V gene end was trimmed by 5 bases and the J gene end by 1 base; junction bases not matched to a gene: 13. The CDR3 extends over 17 amino acids. The CDR3 reads CASSSLQGRGSNTEAFF. CDR3 coding DNA: TGTGCCAGCAGTAGCCTACAGGGGAGGGGCTCGAACACTGAAGCTTTCTTT.

The chain recombines TRBV11-2 with TRBJ1-1; a possible D gene is TRBD1 (6 bases). This CDR3 is built from 12 residues. From germline, CDR1 is SGHAT and CDR2 FQNNGV. Trimming left V 1 base short and J 7 bases short, with 7 bases between. The CDR3 bases are TGTGCCAGCAGCTTAGTGGACAGTGAAGCTTTCTTT. Its protein is CASSLVDSEAFF. The entire variable domain, with the rest obtained from reference TRBV11-2 and TRBJ1-1, is as follows: EAGVAQSPRYKIIEKRQSVAFWCNPISGHATLYWYQQILGQGPKLLIQFQNNGVVDDSQLPKDRFSAERLKGVDSTLKIQPAKLEDSAVYLCASSLVDSEAFFGQGTRLTVV.

J is TRBJ2-2 and V is TRBV14, with 11 bases matching TRBD2. This CDR3 is 15 amino acids long. Germline loops: CDR1 SGHDN, CDR2 FVKESK. V shed 5 bases and J 7 bases; nucleotides not matched to a gene: 6. For the CDR3, the DNA is TGTGCCAGCAGCGCACTAGCGGGGGTCGTCGGGGAGCTGTTTTTT. Translated, it gives CASSALAGVVGELFF.

This rearrangement joins TRBV12-3 or TRBV12-4 to TRBJ1-6; 8 nucleotides align to TRBD1. V gave up 7 bases and J gave up 10 bases; unmatched junction bases: 3. The CDR3 is 12 amino acids. The CDR3: CASTRQGSPLHF. CDR3 sequence (DNA): TGTGCCAGCACCAGACAGGGGTCACCCCTCCACTTT.